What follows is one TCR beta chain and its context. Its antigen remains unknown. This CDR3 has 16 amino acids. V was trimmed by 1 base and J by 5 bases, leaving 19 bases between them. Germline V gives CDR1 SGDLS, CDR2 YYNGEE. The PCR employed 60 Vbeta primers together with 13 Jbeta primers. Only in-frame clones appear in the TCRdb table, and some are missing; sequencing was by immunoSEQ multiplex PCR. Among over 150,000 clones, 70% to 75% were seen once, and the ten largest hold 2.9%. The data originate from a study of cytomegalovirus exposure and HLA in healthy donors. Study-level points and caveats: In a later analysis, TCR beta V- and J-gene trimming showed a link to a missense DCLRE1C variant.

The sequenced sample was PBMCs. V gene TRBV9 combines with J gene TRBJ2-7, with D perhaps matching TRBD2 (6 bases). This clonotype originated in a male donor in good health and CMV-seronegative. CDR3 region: CASSVNLGGGGHEQYF. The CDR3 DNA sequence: TGTGCCAGCAGCGTAAACCTTGGTGGGGGAGGCCACGAGCAGTACTTC.